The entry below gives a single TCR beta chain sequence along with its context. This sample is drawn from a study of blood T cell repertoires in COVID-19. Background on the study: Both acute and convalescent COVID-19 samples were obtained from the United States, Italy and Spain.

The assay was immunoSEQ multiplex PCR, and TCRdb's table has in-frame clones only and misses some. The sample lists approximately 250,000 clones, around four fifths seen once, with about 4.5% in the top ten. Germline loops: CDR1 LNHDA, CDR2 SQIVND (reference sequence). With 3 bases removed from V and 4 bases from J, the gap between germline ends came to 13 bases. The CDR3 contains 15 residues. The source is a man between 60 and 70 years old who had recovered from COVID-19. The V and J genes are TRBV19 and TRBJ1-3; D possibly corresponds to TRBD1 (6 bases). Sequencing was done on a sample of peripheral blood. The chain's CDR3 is CASSILQGSGNTIYF. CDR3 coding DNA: TGTGCCAGTAGTATTCTACAGGGCTCGGGAAACACCATATATTTT.